This record concerns one T cell receptor (beta chain) sequence. The antigen is undetermined. Using immunoSEQ multiplex PCR, the repertoire was profiled, and TCRdb retains in-frame clones only, with some absent. This table has roughly 120,000 clones, around 86% appearing once. These data belong to a study of T cell responses to AZD1222 COVID-19 vaccine. The overall study: Second-dose groups at about 4 or about 12 weeks were pooled. Study-level points and caveats: Nearly half of spike-specific TCRs reportedly target variant regions that are unmutated in the B.1.351 and B.1.1.7 variants. Baseline seropositives among AZD1222 recipients totaled only five to seven.

The CDR3 consists of 14 residues. Germline values: CDR1 MDHEN, CDR2 SYDVKM. V was cut by 3 bases and J by 4 bases, with 13 bases left in between. Sequencing was performed on peripheral blood, taken on day 0 of AZD1222 vaccination. The V and J genes are TRBV28 and TRBJ2-7; a possible D gene is TRBD1 (5 bases). The clonotype originates from an adult in good health. In DNA form, the CDR3 reads TGTGCCAGCAGTTTGTGGGGCCCGACGTACGAGCAGTACTTC. As protein: CASSLWGPTYEQYF.